The clone carrying this T cell receptor (beta chain) was recorded at least ten times. Antigen: not known. This record comes from a study of T cells after yellow fever vaccination. The study, taken as a whole, reports: The booster response re-showed most primary clones: 96% CD4, around 90% CD8. From the bulk population, abundant clonotypes could contaminate and appear within FACS-sorted repertoires. The CD4 compartment and the CD8 compartment contained a small share of clonotypes in common.

A process of 5'RACE template switching, which added a universal primer site and UMIs, was used to make TCR cDNA. TCRdb fed the 5' RACE reads into MiXCR, producing one record per CDR3 protein. There are some 260,000 distinct CDR3 sequences in the sample; over 4.5% occur only once, and roughly 3.4% lies in the top ten. Germline loops: CDR1 SGHAT, CDR2 FQNNGV. V lost 1 base and J lost 5, with 14 bases in between. The CDR3 length is 15 residues. The specimen was CD4+ T cells sorted from PBMCs, collected on the day of the yellow fever booster vaccination. The clonotype originates from a man aged 18 to 29 who received the YFV17D yellow fever vaccine. The chain combines TRBV11-2 with TRBJ2-5, with D possibly being TRBD1 (6 bases). CDR3 protein: CASSLGPTGQETQYF. The CDR3 DNA reads TGTGCCAGCAGCTTAGGCCCGACAGGCCAGGAGACCCAGTACTTC.